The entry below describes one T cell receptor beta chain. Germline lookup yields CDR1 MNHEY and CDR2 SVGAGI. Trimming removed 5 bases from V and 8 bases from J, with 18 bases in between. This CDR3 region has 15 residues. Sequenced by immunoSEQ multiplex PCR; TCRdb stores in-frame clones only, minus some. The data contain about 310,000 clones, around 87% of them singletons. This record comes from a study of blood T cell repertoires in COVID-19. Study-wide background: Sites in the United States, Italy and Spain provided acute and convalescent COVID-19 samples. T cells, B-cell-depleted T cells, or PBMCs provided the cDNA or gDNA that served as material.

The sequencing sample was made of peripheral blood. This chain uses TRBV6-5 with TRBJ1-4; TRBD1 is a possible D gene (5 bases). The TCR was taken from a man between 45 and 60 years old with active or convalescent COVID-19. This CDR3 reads CASSRSRTFLEKLFF. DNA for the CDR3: TGTGCCAGCAGTCGCAGCAGGACATTTCTGGAAAAACTGTTTTTT.